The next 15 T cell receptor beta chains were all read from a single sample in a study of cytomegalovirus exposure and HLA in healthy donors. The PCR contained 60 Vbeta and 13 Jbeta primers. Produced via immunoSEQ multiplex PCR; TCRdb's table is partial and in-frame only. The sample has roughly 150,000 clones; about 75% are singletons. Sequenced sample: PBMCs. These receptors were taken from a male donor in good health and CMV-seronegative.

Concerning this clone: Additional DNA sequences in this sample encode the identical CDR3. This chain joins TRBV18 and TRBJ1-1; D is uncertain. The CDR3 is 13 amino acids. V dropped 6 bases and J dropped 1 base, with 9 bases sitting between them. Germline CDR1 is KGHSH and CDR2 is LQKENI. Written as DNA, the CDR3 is TGTGCCAGCTCCCCCGGTGGGAACACTGAAGCTTTCTTT. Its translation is CASSPGGNTEAFF.

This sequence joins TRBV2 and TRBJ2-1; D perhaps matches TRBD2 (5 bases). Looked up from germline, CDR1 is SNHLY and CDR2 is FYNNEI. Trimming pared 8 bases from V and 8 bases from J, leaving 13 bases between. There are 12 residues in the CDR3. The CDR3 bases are TGTGCCAGCTCCAGGACTTTAGATGAGCAGTTCTTC. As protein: CASSRTLDEQFF.

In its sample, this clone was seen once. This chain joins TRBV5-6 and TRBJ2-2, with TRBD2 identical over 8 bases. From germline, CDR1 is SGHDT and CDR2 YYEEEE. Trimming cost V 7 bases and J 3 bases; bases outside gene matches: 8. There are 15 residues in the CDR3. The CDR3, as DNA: TGTGCCAGCGGCCTTAGCGGGACCGACACCGGGGAGCTGTTTTTT. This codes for CASGLSGTDTGELFF.

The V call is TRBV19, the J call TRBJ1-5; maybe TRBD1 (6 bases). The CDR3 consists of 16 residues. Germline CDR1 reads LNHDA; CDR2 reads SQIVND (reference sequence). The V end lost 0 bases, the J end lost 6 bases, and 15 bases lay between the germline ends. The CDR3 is CASSIEVTGYGQPQHF. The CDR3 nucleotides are TGTGCCAGTAGTATAGAGGTAACAGGGTATGGTCAGCCCCAGCATTTT.

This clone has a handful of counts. DNA for the CDR3: TGTGCCAGCCTATTAGAGAGTAGCACAGATACGCAGTATTTT. This gives the protein CASLLESSTDTQYF. This chain connects TRBV2 to TRBJ2-3, with unresolved D. The CDR3 is made up of 14 amino acids. The germline V gene has CDR1 SNHLY and CDR2 FYNNEI. The germline V and J ends were trimmed by 8 bases and 0 bases, with 12 bases remaining between them. Full variable domain (remainder filled in from reference TRBV2 and TRBJ2-3): EPEVTQTPSHQVTQMGQEVILRCVPISNHLYFYWYRQILGQKVEFLVSFYNNEISEKSEIFDDQFSVERPDGSNFTLKIRSTKLEDSAMYFCASLLESSTDTQYFGPGTRLTVL.

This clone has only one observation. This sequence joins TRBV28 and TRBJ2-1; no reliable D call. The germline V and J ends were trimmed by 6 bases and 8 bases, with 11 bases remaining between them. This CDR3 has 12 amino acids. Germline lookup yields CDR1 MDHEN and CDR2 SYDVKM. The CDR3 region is CASSVALDEQFF. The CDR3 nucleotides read TGTGCCAGCAGCGTCGCGCTTGATGAGCAGTTCTTC.

The CDR3 nucleotides read TGCGCCAGCAGCTTGGGGACTAGCGGGGTTGGAGAGACCCAGTACTTC. It specifies CASSLGTSGVGETQYF. The J gene is TRBJ2-5, the V gene TRBV5-1; 12 positions agree with TRBD2. J gave up 4 bases and V 0 bases, and 4 bases lay outside the gene matches. In germline, CDR1 is SGHRS, CDR2 YFSETQ. This CDR3 spans 16 amino acids.

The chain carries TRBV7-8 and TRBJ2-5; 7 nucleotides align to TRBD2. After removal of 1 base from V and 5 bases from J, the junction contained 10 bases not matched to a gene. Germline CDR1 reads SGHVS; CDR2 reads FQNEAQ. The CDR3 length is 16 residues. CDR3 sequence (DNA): TGTGCCAGCAGCTTAGGAGGGGCTAGCGGAGCGGAGACCCAGTACTTC. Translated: CASSLGGASGAETQYF.

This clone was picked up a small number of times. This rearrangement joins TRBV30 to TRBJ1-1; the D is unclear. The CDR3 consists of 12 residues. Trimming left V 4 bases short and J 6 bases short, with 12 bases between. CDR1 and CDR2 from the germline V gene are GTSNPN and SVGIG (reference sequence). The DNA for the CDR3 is TGTGCCTGGAACATTCGCCGTCCTGAAGCTTTCTTT. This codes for CAWNIRRPEAFF.

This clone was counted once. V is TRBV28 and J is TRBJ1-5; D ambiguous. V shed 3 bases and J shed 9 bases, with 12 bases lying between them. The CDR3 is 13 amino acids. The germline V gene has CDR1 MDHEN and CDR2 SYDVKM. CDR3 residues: CASSFGDSGPQHF. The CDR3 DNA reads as TGTGCCAGCAGTTTCGGCGACTCGGGGCCCCAGCATTTT.

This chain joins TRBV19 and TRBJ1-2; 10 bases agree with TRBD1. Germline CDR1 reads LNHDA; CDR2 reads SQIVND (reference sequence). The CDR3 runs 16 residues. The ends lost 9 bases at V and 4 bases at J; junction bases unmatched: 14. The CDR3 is CASRDPRTGGGYGYTF. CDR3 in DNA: TGTGCCAGCCGTGATCCCAGGACAGGGGGAGGCTATGGCTACACCTTC.

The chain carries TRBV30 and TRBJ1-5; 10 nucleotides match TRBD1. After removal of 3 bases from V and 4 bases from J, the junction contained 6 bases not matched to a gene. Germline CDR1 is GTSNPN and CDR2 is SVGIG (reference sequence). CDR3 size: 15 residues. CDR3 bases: TGTGCCTGGAGCCGCGGACAGGGGGAAAATCAGCCCCAGCATTTT. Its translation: CAWSRGQGENQPQHF.

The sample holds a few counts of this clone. The CDR3 region is CASSQEADRGLRNTEAFF. The CDR3 nucleotides read TGCGCCAGCAGCCAAGAGGCCGACAGGGGACTCCGTAACACTGAAGCTTTCTTT. This chain joins TRBV4-1 and TRBJ1-1, with 8 bases that match TRBD1. V dropped 0 bases and J dropped 2; count of bases not matched to a gene: 11. This CDR3 region has 18 residues. Germline lookup yields CDR1 MGHRA and CDR2 YSYEKL.

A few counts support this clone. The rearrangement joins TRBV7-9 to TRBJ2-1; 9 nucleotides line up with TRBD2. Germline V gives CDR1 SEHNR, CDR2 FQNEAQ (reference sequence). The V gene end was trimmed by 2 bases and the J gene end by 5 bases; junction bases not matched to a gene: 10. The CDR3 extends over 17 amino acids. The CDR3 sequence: CASSLPLAGVPNNEQFF. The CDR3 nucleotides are TGTGCCAGCAGCTTACCCTTAGCGGGAGTCCCCAACAATGAGCAGTTCTTC.

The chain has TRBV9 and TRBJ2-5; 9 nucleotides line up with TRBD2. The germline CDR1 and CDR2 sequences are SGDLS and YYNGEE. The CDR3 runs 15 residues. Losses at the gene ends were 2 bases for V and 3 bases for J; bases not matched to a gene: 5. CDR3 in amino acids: CASSVGTSWEETQYF. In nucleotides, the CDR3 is TGTGCCAGCAGCGTCGGGACTAGCTGGGAAGAGACCCAGTACTTC.